Many counts were recorded for the clone carrying this TCR beta chain. The sample originates from a study of T cells after yellow fever vaccination. Each CDR3 protein is one row after TCRdb ran MiXCR on the 5' RACE reads. This table holds 200,000 to 250,000 distinct CDR3 sequences, around 3.1% found once. The CDR3 is made up of 16 amino acids. V lost 0 bases and J lost 4, with 15 bases in between. Per germline, CDR1 LGHNA and CDR2 YSLEER. The chain combines TRBV4-3 with TRBJ1-2; D is undetermined. The sequenced sample was CD4+ T cells sorted from PBMCs, obtained 10 days after the yellow fever booster vaccination. The sequence was collected from a man aged 18 to 30 who received the YFV17D yellow fever vaccine. CDR3 nucleotides: TGCGCCAGCAGCCAAGACTACTTACGGCCAGGCTATGGCTACACCTTC. It encodes CASSQDYLRPGYGYTF.